These T cell receptor beta chains were read from a single sample in a study of blood T cell repertoires in COVID-19. The data were produced by immunoSEQ multiplex PCR, yet TCRdb's version contains in-frame clones alone and is incomplete. The sample lists roughly 70,000 clones, about four fifths occurring once. The sequencing input was peripheral blood. The receptors were sampled from a woman between 55 and 75 years old with acute or convalescent COVID-19. Both conserved end residues are part of each CDR3. The D gene is left open where the match is weak. Size is omitted from some rows. Given values are once, few, many or a class for expanded clones.

d_call,clone_size,v_call,j_call,cdr3_aa,cdr3_nt
TRBD2,.,TRBV5-1,TRBJ2-3,CASSLRMTAGGPNTDTQYF,TGCGCCAGCAGCTTGCGTATGACGGCGGGAGGGCCGAACACAGATACGCAGTATTTT
.,.,TRBV5-5,TRBJ2-1,CASSLAAVGGIRYEQFF,TGTGCCAGCAGCTTGGCCGCGGTAGGGGGAATTCGGTATGAGCAGTTCTTC
TRBD2,.,TRBV12-3/TRBV12-4,TRBJ2-1,CASRGLGDEQFF,TGTGCCAGCAGGGGACTAGGCGATGAGCAGTTCTTC
.,.,TRBV4-2,TRBJ1-5,CASSQDEGSNQPQHF,TGTGCCAGCAGCCAAGATGAGGGTAGCAATCAGCCCCAGCATTTT
TRBD2,.,TRBV10-1,TRBJ2-5,CASSLSTSGRETQYF,TGCGCCAGCAGTCTTTCGACTAGCGGGAGAGAGACCCAGTACTTC
.,.,TRBV27,TRBJ2-1,CASSLSGAHSYNEQFF,TGTGCCAGCAGTTTATCGGGGGCGCACTCCTACAATGAGCAGTTCTTC
TRBD2,.,TRBV18,TRBJ2-1,CASSPRLAGFGGNEQFF,TGTGCCAGCTCACCAAGACTAGCGGGATTCGGCGGCAATGAGCAGTTCTTC
TRBD1,many,TRBV5-6,TRBJ2-3,CASSARGLGTDTQYF,TGTGCCAGCAGCGCCAGGGGGCTGGGCACAGATACGCAGTATTTT
TRBD1,.,TRBV29-1,TRBJ1-2,CSVLQGARGYTF,TGCAGCGTGCTACAGGGGGCAAGGGGCTACACCTTC
.,.,TRBV12-3/TRBV12-4,TRBJ2-7,CASSPTGYEQYF,TGTGCCAGCAGTCCGACGGGGTACGAGCAGTACTTC
.,once,TRBV7-9,TRBJ1-3,CASSLQAVSGNTIYF,TGTGCCAGCAGCTTACAGGCAGTCTCTGGAAACACCATATATTTT
.,.,TRBV6-5,TRBJ1-1,CATSLGVSGTEAFF,TGTGCCACTTCCCTGGGGGTAAGCGGGACTGAAGCTTTCTTT
.,once,TRBV5-1,TRBJ1-3,CASSSGTGGNTIYF,TGCGCCAGCAGCTCGGGAACGGGCGGAAACACCATATATTTT
.,.,TRBV6-6,TRBJ1-5,CATRPGNQPQHF,TGTGCCACCCGGCCAGGGAATCAGCCCCAGCATTTT
TRBD1,once,TRBV3-1/TRBV3-2,TRBJ2-1,CASSQGGQGSFNEQFF,TGTGCCAGCAGCCAAGGGGGACAGGGGAGCTTCAATGAGCAGTTCTTC
TRBD1,.,TRBV5-4,TRBJ2-5,CASSWGRQGAGVETQYF,TGTGCCAGCAGCTGGGGAAGACAGGGGGCGGGGGTAGAGACCCAGTACTTC
.,.,TRBV20-1,TRBJ1-2,CSAGPLNGYTF,TGCAGTGCGGGGCCCTTAAATGGCTACACCTTC
.,.,TRBV12-3/TRBV12-4,TRBJ2-7,CASSPGRYEQYF,TGTGCCAGCAGTCCGGGTCGCTACGAGCAGTACTTC
.,once,TRBV5-1,TRBJ1-1,CASSSEGGTEAFF,TGCGCCAGCAGCTCTGAAGGGGGCACTGAAGCTTTCTTT
TRBD1,few,TRBV6-1,TRBJ1-5,CASSDRDRGIGQPQHF,TGTGCCAGCAGTGACCGGGACAGGGGTATCGGGCAGCCCCAGCATTTT
TRBD1,.,TRBV5-4,TRBJ1-1,CASSLADRARTFF,TGTGCCAGCAGCTTGGCCGACAGGGCAAGGACTTTCTTT
TRBD2,.,TRBV7-8,TRBJ2-5,CASSLGGGAQETQYF,TGTGCCAGCAGCTTGGGCGGGGGGGCCCAAGAGACCCAGTACTTC
TRBD1,.,TRBV28,TRBJ1-4,CASSLYGTGLEKLFF,TGTGCCAGCAGTTTATACGGGACAGGGCTTGAAAAACTGTTTTTT
.,many,TRBV7-9,TRBJ2-5,CASSSGWGTQETQYF,TGTGCCAGCAGCTCGGGGTGGGGGACTCAAGAGACCCAGTACTTC
TRBD1,.,TRBV5-1,TRBJ1-2,CASSTPGQTNYGYTF,TGCGCCAGCAGCACCCCGGGACAGACTAACTATGGCTACACCTTC
TRBD2,.,TRBV19,TRBJ2-1,CASSIFLAGTRYNEQFF,TGTGCCAGTAGTATATTTCTAGCGGGGACCAGGTACAATGAGCAGTTCTTC
TRBD1,.,TRBV15,TRBJ1-2,CATSRWDREDYGYTF,TGTGCCACCAGCAGATGGGACAGGGAGGACTATGGCTACACCTTC